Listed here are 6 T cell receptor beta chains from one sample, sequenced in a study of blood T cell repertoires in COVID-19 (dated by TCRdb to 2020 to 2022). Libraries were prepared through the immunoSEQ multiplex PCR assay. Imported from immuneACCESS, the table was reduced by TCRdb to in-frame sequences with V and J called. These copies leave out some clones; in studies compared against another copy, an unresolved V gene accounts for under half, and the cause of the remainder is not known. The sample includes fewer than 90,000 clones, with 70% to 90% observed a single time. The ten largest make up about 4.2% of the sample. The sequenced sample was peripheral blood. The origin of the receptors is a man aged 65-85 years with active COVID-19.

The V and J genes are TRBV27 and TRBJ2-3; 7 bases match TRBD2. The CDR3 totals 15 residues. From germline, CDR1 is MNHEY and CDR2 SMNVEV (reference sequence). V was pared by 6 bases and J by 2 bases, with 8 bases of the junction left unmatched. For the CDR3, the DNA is TGTGCCAGCAGCTGGGGGGGTGGTCCCACAGATACGCAGTATTTT. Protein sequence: CASSWGGGPTDTQYF.

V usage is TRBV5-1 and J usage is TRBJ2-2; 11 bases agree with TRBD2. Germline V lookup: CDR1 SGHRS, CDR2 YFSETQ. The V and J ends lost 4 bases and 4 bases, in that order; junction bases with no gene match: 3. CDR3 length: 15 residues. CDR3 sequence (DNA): TGCGCCAGCAGCACCGGGACTAGCGGCACCGGGGAGCTGTTTTTT. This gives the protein CASSTGTSGTGELFF.

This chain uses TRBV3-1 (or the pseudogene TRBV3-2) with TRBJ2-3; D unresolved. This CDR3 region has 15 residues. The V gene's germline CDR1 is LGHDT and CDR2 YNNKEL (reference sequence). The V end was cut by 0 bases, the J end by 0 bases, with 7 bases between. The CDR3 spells CASSQEGFSTDTQYF. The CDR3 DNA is TGTGCCAGCAGCCAAGAGGGCTTTAGCACAGATACGCAGTATTTT.

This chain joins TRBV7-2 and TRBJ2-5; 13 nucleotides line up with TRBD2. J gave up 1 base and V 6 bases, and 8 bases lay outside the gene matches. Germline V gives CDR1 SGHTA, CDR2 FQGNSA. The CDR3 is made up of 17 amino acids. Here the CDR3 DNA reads TGTGCCAGCAGGCTGGGGGGGACTAGCGGGGCCCAAGAGACCCAGTACTTC. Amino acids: CASRLGGTSGAQETQYF.

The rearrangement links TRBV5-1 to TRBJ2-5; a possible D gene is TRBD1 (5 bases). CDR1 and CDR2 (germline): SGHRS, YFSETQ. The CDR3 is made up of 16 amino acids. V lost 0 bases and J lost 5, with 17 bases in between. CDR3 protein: CASSLADRTQGETQYF. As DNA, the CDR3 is TGCGCCAGCAGCTTGGCCGACCGGACACAAGGGGAGACCCAGTACTTC.

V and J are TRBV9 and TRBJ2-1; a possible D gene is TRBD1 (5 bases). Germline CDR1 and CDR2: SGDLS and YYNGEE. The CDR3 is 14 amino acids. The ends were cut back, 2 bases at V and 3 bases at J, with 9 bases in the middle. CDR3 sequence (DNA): TGTGCCAGCAGCGTGGGAACAGGCTACAATGAGCAGTTCTTC. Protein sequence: CASSVGTGYNEQFF.